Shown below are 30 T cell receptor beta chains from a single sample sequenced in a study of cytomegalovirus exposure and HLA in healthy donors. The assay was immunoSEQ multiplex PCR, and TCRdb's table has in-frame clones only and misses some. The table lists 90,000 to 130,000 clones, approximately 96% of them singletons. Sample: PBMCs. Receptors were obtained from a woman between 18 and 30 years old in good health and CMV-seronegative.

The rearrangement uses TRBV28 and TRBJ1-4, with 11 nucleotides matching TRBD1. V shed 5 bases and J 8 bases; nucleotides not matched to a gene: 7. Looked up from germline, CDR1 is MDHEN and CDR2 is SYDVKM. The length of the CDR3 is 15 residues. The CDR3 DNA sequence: TGTGCCAGCAGTGAGAGGGGACAGGGGGACGAAAAACTGTTTTTT. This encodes CASSERGQGDEKLFF.

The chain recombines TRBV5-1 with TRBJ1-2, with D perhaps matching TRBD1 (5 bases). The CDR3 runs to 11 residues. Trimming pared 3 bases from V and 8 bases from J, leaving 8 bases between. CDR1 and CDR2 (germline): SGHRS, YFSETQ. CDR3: CASSSGYGYTF. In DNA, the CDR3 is TGCGCCAGCAGCTCAGGGTACGGCTACACCTTC.

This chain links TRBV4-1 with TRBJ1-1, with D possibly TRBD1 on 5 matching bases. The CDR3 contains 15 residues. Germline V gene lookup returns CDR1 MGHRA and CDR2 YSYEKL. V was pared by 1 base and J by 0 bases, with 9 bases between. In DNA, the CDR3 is TGCGCCAGCAGCCAAGGCATACAGGTGAACACTGAAGCTTTCTTT. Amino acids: CASSQGIQVNTEAFF.

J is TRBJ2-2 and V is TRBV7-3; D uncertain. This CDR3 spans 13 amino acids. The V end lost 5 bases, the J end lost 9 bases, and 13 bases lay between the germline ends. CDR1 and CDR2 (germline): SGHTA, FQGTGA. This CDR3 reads CASSHHGDRELFF. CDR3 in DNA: TGTGCCAGCAGCCATCACGGAGATAGGGAGCTGTTTTTT.

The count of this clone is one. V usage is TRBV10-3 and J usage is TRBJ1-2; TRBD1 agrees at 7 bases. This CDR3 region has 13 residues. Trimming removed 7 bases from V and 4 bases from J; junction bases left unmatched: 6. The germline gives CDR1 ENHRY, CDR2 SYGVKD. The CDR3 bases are TGTGCCATCACTCGACAGGGCCGCTATGGCTACACCTTC. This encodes CAITRQGRYGYTF.

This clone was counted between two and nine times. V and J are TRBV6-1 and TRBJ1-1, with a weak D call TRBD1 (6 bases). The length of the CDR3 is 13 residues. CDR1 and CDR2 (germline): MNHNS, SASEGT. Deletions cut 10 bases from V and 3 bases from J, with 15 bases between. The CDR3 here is CATRRDIYTEAFF. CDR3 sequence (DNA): TGTGCCACCCGCCGGGACATATACACTGAAGCTTTCTTT.

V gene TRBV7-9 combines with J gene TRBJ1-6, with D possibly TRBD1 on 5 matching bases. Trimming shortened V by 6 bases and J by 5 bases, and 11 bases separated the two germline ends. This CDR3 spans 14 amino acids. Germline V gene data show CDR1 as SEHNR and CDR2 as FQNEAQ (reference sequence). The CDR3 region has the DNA TGTGCCAGCAGGGCGACAGCGAATAATTCACCCCTCCACTTT. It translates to CASRATANNSPLHF.

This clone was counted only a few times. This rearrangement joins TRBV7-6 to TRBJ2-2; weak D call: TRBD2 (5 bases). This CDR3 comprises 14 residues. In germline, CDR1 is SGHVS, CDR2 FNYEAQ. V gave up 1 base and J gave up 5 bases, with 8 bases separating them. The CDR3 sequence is CASSLVGGTGELFF. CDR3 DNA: TGTGCCAGCAGCTTAGTGGGCGGGACCGGGGAGCTGTTTTTT.

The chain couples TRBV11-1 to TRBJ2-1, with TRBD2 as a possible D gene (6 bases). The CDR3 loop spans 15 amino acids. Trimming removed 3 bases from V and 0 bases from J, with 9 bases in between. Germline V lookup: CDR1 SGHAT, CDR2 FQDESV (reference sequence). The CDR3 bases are TGTGCCAGCAGCTTTGGAGGGAGCTCCTACAATGAGCAGTTCTTC. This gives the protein CASSFGGSSYNEQFF. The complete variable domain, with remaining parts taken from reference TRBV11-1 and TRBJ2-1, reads EAEVAQSPRYKITEKSQAVAFWCDPISGHATLYWYRQILGQGPELLVQFQDESVVDDSQLPKDRFSAERLKGVDSTLKIQPAELGDSAMYLCASSFGGSSYNEQFFGPGTRLTVL.

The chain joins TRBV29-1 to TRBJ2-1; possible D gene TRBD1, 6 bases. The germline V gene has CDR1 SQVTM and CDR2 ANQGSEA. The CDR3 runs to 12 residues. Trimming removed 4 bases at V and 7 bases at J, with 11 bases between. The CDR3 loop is CSVGTGWNEQFF. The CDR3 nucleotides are TGCAGCGTTGGAACAGGGTGGAATGAGCAGTTCTTC.

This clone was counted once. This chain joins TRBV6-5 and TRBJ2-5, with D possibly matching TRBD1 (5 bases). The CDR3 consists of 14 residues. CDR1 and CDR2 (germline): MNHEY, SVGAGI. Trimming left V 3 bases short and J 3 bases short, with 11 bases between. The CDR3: CASSYGAGKETQYF. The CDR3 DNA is TGTGCCAGCAGTTATGGCGCAGGGAAAGAGACCCAGTACTTC.

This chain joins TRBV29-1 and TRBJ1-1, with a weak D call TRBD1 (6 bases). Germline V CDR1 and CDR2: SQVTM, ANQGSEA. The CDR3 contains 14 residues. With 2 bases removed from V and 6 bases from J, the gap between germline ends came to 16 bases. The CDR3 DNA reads TGCAGCGTTGAAACACAGGGTGCGTCCGCTGAAGCTTTCTTT. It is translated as CSVETQGASAEAFF.

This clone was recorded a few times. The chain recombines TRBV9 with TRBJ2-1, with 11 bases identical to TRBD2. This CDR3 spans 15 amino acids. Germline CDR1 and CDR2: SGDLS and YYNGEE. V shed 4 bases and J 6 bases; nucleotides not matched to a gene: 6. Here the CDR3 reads CASSLIAGGPNEQFF. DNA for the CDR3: TGTGCCAGCAGCCTGATAGCGGGGGGGCCCAATGAGCAGTTCTTC.

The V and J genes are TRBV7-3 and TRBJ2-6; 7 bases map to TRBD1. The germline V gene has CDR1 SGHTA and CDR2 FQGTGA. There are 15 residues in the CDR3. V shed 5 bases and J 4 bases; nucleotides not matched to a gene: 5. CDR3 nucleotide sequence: TGTGCCAGCAGCCTAGGGACAGCCGGGGCCAACGTCCTGACTTTC. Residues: CASSLGTAGANVLTF.

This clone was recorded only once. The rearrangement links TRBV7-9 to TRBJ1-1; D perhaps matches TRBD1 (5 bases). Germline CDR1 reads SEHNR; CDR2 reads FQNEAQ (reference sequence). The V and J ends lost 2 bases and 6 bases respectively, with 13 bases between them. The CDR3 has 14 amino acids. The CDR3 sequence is CASSLLKGFPEAFF. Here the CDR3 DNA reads TGTGCCAGCAGCTTACTTAAGGGGTTTCCTGAAGCTTTCTTT.

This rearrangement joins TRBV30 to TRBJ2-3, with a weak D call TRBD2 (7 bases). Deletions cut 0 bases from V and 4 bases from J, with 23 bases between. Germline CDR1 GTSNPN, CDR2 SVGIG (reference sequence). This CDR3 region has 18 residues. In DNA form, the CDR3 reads TGTGCCTGGAGTGTACGGGTTGGGGGGGGGCCCCGGGCAGATACGCAGTATTTT. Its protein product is CAWSVRVGGGPRADTQYF.

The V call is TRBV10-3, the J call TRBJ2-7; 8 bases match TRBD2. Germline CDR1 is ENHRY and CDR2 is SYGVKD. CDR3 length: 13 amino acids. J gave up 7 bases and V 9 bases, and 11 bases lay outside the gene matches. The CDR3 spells CAMTGTPGGEQYF. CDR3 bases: TGTGCCATGACCGGGACGCCGGGGGGGGAGCAGTACTTC.

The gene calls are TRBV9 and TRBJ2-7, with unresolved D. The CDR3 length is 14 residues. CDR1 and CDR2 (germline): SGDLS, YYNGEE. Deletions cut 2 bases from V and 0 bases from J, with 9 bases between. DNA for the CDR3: TGTGCCAGCAGCGTCAGTTCCAGCTCCTACGAGCAGTACTTC. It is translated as CASSVSSSSYEQYF.

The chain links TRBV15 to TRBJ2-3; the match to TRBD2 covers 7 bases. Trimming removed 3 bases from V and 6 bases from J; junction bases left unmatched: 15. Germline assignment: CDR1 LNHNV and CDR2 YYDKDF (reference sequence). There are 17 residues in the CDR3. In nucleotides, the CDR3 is TGTGCCACCAGCAGCTCAATGGGGCAGGGAGGGAGGGATACGCAGTATTTT. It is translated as CATSSSMGQGGRDTQYF.

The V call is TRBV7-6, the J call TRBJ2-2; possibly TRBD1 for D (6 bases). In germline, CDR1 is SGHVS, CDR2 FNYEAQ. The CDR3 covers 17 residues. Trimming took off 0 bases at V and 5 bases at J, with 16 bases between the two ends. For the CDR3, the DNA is TGTGCCAGCAGCTTAGCGGAACAGGGAGTATGGACCGGGGAGCTGTTTTTT. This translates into CASSLAEQGVWTGELFF.

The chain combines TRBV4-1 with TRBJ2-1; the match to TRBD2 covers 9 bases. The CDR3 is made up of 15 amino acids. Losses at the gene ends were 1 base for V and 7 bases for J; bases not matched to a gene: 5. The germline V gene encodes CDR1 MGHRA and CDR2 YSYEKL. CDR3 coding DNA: TGCGCCAGCAGCCAAGCTGCGGGGGGGCGAAATGAGCAGTTCTTC. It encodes CASSQAAGGRNEQFF.

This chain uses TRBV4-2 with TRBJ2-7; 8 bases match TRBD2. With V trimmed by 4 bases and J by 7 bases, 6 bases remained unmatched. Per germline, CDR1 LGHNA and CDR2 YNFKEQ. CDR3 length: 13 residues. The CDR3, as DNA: TGTGCCAGCAGCCCCCTCGGGGGGGTGGAGCAGTACTTC. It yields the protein CASSPLGGVEQYF.

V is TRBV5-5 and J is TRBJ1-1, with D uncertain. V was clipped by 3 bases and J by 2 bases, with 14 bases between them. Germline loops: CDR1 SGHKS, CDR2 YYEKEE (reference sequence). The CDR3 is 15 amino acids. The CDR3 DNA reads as TGTGCCAGCAGCTCATTTCAACGGAGAAACACTGAAGCTTTCTTT. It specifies CASSSFQRRNTEAFF.

DNA for the CDR3: TGTGCCAGCAGCTCGACCCCCCAAAACAGGGTAGGGCAGTACTTC. The encoded protein is CASSSTPQNRVGQYF. V usage is TRBV7-6 and J usage is TRBJ2-7; D possibly corresponds to TRBD1 (6 bases). Trimming left V 4 bases short and J 9 bases short, with 22 bases between. The germline V gene has CDR1 SGHVS and CDR2 FNYEAQ. The CDR3 has 15 residues. Together with reference TRBV7-6 and TRBJ2-7, the CDR3 gives the full variable domain: GAGVSQSPRYKVTKRGQDVALRCDPISGHVSLYWYRQALGQGPEFLTYFNYEAQQDKSGLPNDRFSAERPEGSISTLTIQRTEQRDSAMYRCASSSTPQNRVGQYFGPGTRLTVT.

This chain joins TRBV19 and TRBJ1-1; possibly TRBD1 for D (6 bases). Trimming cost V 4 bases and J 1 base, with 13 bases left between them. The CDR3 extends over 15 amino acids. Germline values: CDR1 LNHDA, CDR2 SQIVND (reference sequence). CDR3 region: CASSTERTENTEAFF. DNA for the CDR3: TGTGCCAGTAGTACCGAGCGGACAGAGAACACTGAAGCTTTCTTT.

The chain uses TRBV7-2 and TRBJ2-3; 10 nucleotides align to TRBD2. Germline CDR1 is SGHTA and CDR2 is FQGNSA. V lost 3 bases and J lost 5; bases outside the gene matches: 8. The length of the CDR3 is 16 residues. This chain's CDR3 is CASSFPAGGRGDTQYF. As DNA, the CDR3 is TGTGCCAGCAGCTTTCCAGCGGGGGGGCGGGGAGATACGCAGTATTTT.

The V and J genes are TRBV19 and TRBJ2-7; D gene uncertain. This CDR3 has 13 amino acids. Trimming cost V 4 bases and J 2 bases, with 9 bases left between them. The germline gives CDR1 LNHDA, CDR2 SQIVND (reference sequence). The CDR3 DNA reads TGTGCCAGTAGTACCCCCCCCACCTACGAGCAGTACTTC. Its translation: CASSTPPTYEQYF.

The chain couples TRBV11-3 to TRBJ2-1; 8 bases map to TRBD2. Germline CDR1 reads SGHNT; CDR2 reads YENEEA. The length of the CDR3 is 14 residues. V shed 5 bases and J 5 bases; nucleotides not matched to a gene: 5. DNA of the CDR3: TGTGCCAGCAGCGTAGCGCGGGGGGACAATGAGCAGTTCTTC. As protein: CASSVARGDNEQFF.

CDR3 DNA sequence: TGCGCCAGCAGCCAAGACGGACTAGCGGGGAGCTACAATGAGCAGTTCTTC. Encoded protein: CASSQDGLAGSYNEQFF. The V and J genes are TRBV4-3 and TRBJ2-1; 12 bases fit TRBD2. Germline-derived CDR1 and CDR2 are LGHNA and YSLEER. The CDR3 is 17 residues long. V trimming: 0 bases; J trimming: 3 bases; junction bases outside the gene matches: 3.

CDR3 in DNA: TGCAGCGTTGCCAGGAACACTGAAGCTTTCTTT. It translates to CSVARNTEAFF. V usage is TRBV29-1 and J usage is TRBJ1-1; no reliable D call. This CDR3 region has 11 residues. Trimming left V 4 bases short and J 1 base short, with 4 bases between. Germline lookup yields CDR1 SQVTM and CDR2 ANQGSEA.